This T cell receptor (beta chain) originates from a study of cytomegalovirus exposure and HLA in healthy donors. The study, taken as a whole, reports: When the data were analyzed later, several of the most significant clusters appeared to be linked to common viral pathogens. In an earlier analysis, most TCR beta V segments were productive about 87% or about 30% of the time. Roughly even sequencing depth across donors was the assumption behind the presence/absence analyses. A later analysis linked a missense variant in DCLRE1C to the trimming of TCR beta V and J genes.

13 Jbeta primers and 60 Vbeta primers were used for the PCR. Profiled with immunoSEQ multiplex PCR; TCRdb holds only in-frame clones, not every one. The sample records 40,000 to 45,000 clones, around 60% being singletons. Details on this clone: No antigen is known for it. One end of the junction is discordant with germline, which a read error may explain.

Germline loops: CDR1 SGHDT, CDR2 YYEEEE. The CDR3 sequence is 13 residues long. The chain couples TRBV5-6 to TRBJ2-3, with D possibly TRBD2 on 6 matching bases. The sequence was collected from a human donor in good health. The sample comprised PBMCs. In DNA, the CDR3 is TGTGCCAGCAGCTTGACTAGCATAGATACGCAGTATTTT. It translates to CASSLTSIDTQYF.